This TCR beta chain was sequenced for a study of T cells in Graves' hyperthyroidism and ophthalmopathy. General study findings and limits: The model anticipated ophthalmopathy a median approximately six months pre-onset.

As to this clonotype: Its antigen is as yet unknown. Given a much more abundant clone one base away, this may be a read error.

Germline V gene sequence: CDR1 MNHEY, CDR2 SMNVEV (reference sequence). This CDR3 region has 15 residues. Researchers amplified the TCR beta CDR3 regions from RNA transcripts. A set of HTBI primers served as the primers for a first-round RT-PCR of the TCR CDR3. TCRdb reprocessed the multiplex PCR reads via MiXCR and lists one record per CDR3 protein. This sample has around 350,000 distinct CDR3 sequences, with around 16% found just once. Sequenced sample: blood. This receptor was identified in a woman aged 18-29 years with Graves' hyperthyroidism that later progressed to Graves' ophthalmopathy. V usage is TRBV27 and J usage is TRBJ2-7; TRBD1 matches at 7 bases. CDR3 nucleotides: TGTGCCAGCAGTCCCCTGGACAGGAACTCCTACGGGCAGTACTTC. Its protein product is CASSPLDRNSYGQYF.